This passage covers 10 T cell receptor beta chains from one sample sequenced in a study of T cell changes during pregnancy in multiple sclerosis (dated by TCRdb to the late 2010s). The library was generated by the immunoSEQ multiplex PCR assay. TCRdb stores this immuneACCESS table with in-frame sequences only. Part of the clones is absent; in the studies checked, under half of the shortfall reflects unresolved V genes, and no reason is known for the rest. The table for this sample lists under 70,000 clones; 91% of them were counted only once. The ten biggest clones cover less than 1.5% of the sample. The source material was peripheral blood, sampled after pregnancy. All receptors derive from a female donor in good health, enrolled as a control in a pregnancy study.

The chain links TRBV30 to TRBJ1-2, with TRBD1 matching over 7 bases. Germline assignment: CDR1 GTSNPN and CDR2 SVGIG (reference sequence). The CDR3 sequence is 14 residues long. V lost 4 bases and J lost 4; bases outside the gene matches: 9. Here the CDR3 reads CAWTPWDSLYGYTF. CDR3 DNA sequence: TGTGCCTGGACTCCCTGGGACAGCCTCTATGGCTACACCTTC.

CDR3 sequence (DNA): TGTGCCAGTACCCCCACCCCGGACAGGGGGCGATCTAACTATGGCTACACCTTC. It specifies CASTPTPDRGRSNYGYTF. The rearrangement uses TRBV19 and TRBJ1-2; 11 bases are a match to TRBD1. The CDR3 is 18 amino acids. Germline lookup yields CDR1 LNHDA and CDR2 SQIVND (reference sequence). V lost 7 bases to trimming and J lost 0 bases; unmatched junction nucleotides: 13.

The rearrangement links TRBV18 to TRBJ2-1; 9 nucleotides align to TRBD1. From germline, CDR1 is KGHSH and CDR2 LQKENI. CDR3 length equals 14 residues. V shed 3 bases and J 5 bases; nucleotides not matched to a gene: 2. The CDR3 sequence: CASSPGQGDNEQFF. The CDR3 DNA reads TGTGCCAGCTCACCGGGACAGGGTGACAATGAGCAGTTCTTC.

This chain links TRBV10-1 with TRBJ1-1, with D tentatively TRBD1 (6 bases). Trimming shortened V by 7 bases and J by 1 base, and 10 bases separated the two germline ends. The CDR3 totals 13 residues. The germline CDR1 and CDR2 sequences are WNHNN and SYGVQD (reference sequence). The CDR3 here is CASIQDRNTEAFF. CDR3 nucleotides: TGCGCCAGCATCCAGGACAGGAACACTGAAGCTTTCTTT.

This clone has just a few counts. The rearrangement uses TRBV30 and TRBJ1-1, with D unclear. Germline V gene data show CDR1 as GTSNPN and CDR2 as SVGIG (reference sequence). This CDR3 is built from 12 residues. V was pared by 0 bases and J by 7 bases, with 9 bases between. The CDR3 reads CAWSVVYSEAFF. DNA for the CDR3: TGTGCCTGGAGTGTAGTGTACAGTGAAGCTTTCTTT.

The chain links TRBV7-2 to TRBJ1-6; 7 nucleotides align to TRBD1. J lost 2 bases, V lost 6 bases, and 10 bases had no gene match. Germline assignment: CDR1 SGHTA and CDR2 FQGNSA. This CDR3 comprises 17 residues. The chain's CDR3 is CASRGNDRAAYNSPLHF. As DNA, the CDR3 is TGTGCCAGCAGGGGGAACGACAGGGCGGCCTATAATTCACCCCTCCACTTT.

This chain connects TRBV7-2 to TRBJ1-5; a possible D gene is TRBD1 (5 bases). Germline-derived CDR1 and CDR2 are SGHTA and FQGNSA. Trimming left V 3 bases short and J 2 bases short, with 17 bases between. This CDR3 is 17 amino acids long. The CDR3 region has the DNA TGTGCCAGCAGCTTCTCCGGGACTCCCGGGGGCAATCAGCCCCAGCATTTT. It yields the protein CASSFSGTPGGNQPQHF.

CDR3 sequence (DNA): TGTGCCAGCTCACCTCAGGGGGCGGGTCAGCCCCAGCATTTT. Its translation is CASSPQGAGQPQHF. The chain joins TRBV27 to TRBJ1-5, with 8 nucleotides matching TRBD1. Germline V gene lookup returns CDR1 MNHEY and CDR2 SMNVEV (reference sequence). The CDR3 loop spans 14 amino acids. The junction had 9 bases not matched to a gene; V was cut back by 8 bases and J by 6 bases.

For the CDR3, the DNA is TGTGCCAGCAGCTTAAGGATCCTGGACAGGGCAGAACTGTTTTTT. Translation gives CASSLRILDRAELFF. This chain uses TRBV11-2 with TRBJ1-4; 8 bases are a match to TRBD1. CDR1 SGHAT and CDR2 FQNNGV come from the germline V gene. This CDR3 is 15 amino acids long. Trimming removed 2 bases from V and 12 bases from J; junction bases left unmatched: 11.

The genes are TRBV4-2 and TRBJ2-3, with a tentative D call TRBD1 (6 bases). The CDR3 consists of 16 residues. Looked up from germline, CDR1 is LGHNA and CDR2 is YNFKEQ. V was shortened by 3 bases and J by 0 bases, with 13 bases between the two germline ends. The CDR3 loop is CASSQSRTASTDTQYF. The CDR3 DNA sequence: TGTGCCAGCAGCCAGTCGAGGACAGCTAGCACAGATACGCAGTATTTT.